This T cell receptor beta chain is from a study of OX40 agonist ivuxolimab in advanced cancers. In the study overall: Under the entry rules, prior anti-PD-1, anti-PD-L1 or anti-CTLA-4 therapy was allowed, and about 40% had some.

TCRdb's copy holds only in-frame clones and misses some; the assay was immunoSEQ multiplex PCR. The repertoire holds approximately 35,000 clones, with around 92% as singletons. The sample holds one count of this clone. The CDR3 contains 15 residues. V lost 4 bases and J lost 3; bases outside the gene matches: 7. CDR1 and CDR2 from the germline V gene are LGHNA and YSLEER. This sequence joins TRBV4-3 and TRBJ1-1; 8 bases line up with TRBD1. The clonotype was recovered from an adult with an advanced solid tumor such as melanoma, head and neck, liver or kidney cancer. The sample in question was CD4+ or CD8+ T cells sorted from blood, obtained in a trial of the OX40 agonist ivuxolimab. CDR3: CASSPGWGQDTEAFF. The CDR3, as DNA: TGCGCCAGCAGCCCCGGATGGGGACAGGACACTGAAGCTTTCTTT.